The 13 T cell receptor beta chains below were found in one sample sequenced in a study of blood T cell repertoires in COVID-19. Produced via immunoSEQ multiplex PCR; TCRdb's table is partial and in-frame only. The sample lists 150,000 to 200,000 clones, about 89% occurring once. The specimen sequenced was PBMCs or T cells enriched from blood (not recorded which). The receptors come from a young woman who had recovered from COVID-19.

The chain is built from TRBV13 and TRBJ1-2; D remains unclear. CDR1 and CDR2 (germline): PRHDT, FYEKMQ (reference sequence). This CDR3 region has 16 residues. Trimming left V 4 bases short and J 1 base short, with 16 bases between. Written as DNA, the CDR3 is TGTGCCAGCAGCTCACGCCTGGGGAGGAATAACTATGGCTACACCTTC. Its protein is CASSSRLGRNNYGYTF. Complete variable domain (other parts from reference TRBV13 and TRBJ1-2): AAGVIQSPRHLIKEKRETATLKCYPIPRHDTVYWYQQGPGQDPQFLISFYEKMQSDKGSIPDRFSAQQFSDYHSELNMSSLELGDSALYFCASSSRLGRNNYGYTFGSGTRLTVV.

The rearrangement links TRBV7-6 to TRBJ2-7, with 8 bases identical to TRBD2. The CDR3 length is 13 residues. Per the germline V gene, CDR1 is SGHVS and CDR2 is FNYEAQ. The trim removed 11 bases at V and 10 bases at J, leaving 16 bases unmatched. The CDR3 coding sequence is TGTGCCGCAGCCAGGGAGGGTAGCGGGATTCAGTACTTC. It encodes CAAAREGSGIQYF.

The DNA of the CDR3 is TGTGCCAGCAGTCCCGGGACACCCTATGGCTACACCTTC. Its translation is CASSPGTPYGYTF. This chain joins TRBV7-8 and TRBJ1-2; TRBD1 is a possible D gene (6 bases). CDR1 is SGHVS, CDR2 FQNEAQ, per germline. With 6 bases removed from V and 4 bases from J, the gap between germline ends came to 12 bases. This CDR3 is built from 13 residues.

The V call is TRBV6-5, the J call TRBJ2-3, with D uncertain. The CDR3 spans 12 residues. The V gene's germline CDR1 is MNHEY and CDR2 SVGAGI. Trimming removed 4 bases from V and 3 bases from J, with 5 bases in between. CDR3 loop: CASSSRTDTQYF. CDR3 sequence (DNA): TGTGCCAGCAGTTCGCGAACAGATACGCAGTATTTT.

The chain combines TRBV19 with TRBJ2-3, with 12 bases that match TRBD2. The germline gives CDR1 LNHDA, CDR2 SQIVND (reference sequence). The CDR3 length is 15 residues. With 10 bases clipped from V and 8 bases from J, the junction kept 13 bases outside the gene matches. CDR3 bases: TGTGCCAATCCCCCCACTAGCGGGAGGACCGCTACGCAGTATTTT. It yields the protein CANPPTSGRTATQYF.

V is TRBV20-1 and J is TRBJ2-3, with 7 bases fitting TRBD2. Germline values: CDR1 DFQATT, CDR2 SNEGSKA (reference sequence). The CDR3 sequence is 15 residues long. The junction had 9 bases not matched to a gene; V was cut back by 5 bases and J by 1 base. CDR3 nucleotides: TGCAGTGCTGGTGGCGGGAGCGGGGGCACAGATACGCAGTATTTT. Translating gives CSAGGGSGGTDTQYF.

CDR3: CAIRVADLGNEQFF. The CDR3, as DNA: TGTGCCATCAGAGTAGCGGATTTGGGCAATGAGCAGTTCTTC. V usage is TRBV10-3 and J usage is TRBJ2-1; D perhaps matches TRBD2 (6 bases). The germline V gene has CDR1 ENHRY and CDR2 SYGVKD. The CDR3 runs 14 residues. Trimming took off 6 bases at V and 6 bases at J, with 15 bases between the two ends.

The chain uses TRBV27 and TRBJ2-5; tentatively, D is TRBD2 (6 bases). Trimming cost V 4 bases and J 4 bases, with 10 bases left between them. The CDR3 is made up of 13 amino acids. Germline V gene data show CDR1 as MNHEY and CDR2 as SMNVEV (reference sequence). CDR3 protein: CASSSGRRETQYF. CDR3 bases: TGTGCCAGCAGTTCTGGGAGGCGAGAGACCCAGTACTTC.

The chain carries TRBV7-9 and TRBJ2-6; D may be TRBD1 (6 bases). Germline V gene sequence: CDR1 SEHNR, CDR2 FQNEAQ (reference sequence). Deletions cut 3 bases from V and 1 base from J, with 13 bases between. This CDR3 has 17 amino acids. CDR3 sequence (DNA): TGTGCCAGCAGCTTTAGGACAGTCGTATCTGGGGCCAACGTCCTGACTTTC. The encoded protein is CASSFRTVVSGANVLTF.

The rearrangement joins TRBV11-2 to TRBJ1-6; D is perhaps TRBD1 (6 bases). The ends were cut back, 0 bases at V and 8 bases at J, with 11 bases in the middle. Germline V gives CDR1 SGHAT, CDR2 FQNNGV. The CDR3 totals 15 residues. For the CDR3, the DNA is TGTGCCAGCAGCTTAGACGGCAGGGGCCATTCACCCCTCCACTTT. Encoded protein: CASSLDGRGHSPLHF.

The rearrangement joins TRBV9 to TRBJ2-1, with TRBD2 matching 11 bases. The CDR3 sequence is 15 residues long. Per germline, CDR1 SGDLS and CDR2 YYNGEE. The ends lost 2 bases at V and 3 bases at J; junction bases unmatched: 1. The CDR3 loop reads CASSVSGRGYNEQFF. The CDR3 nucleotides read TGTGCCAGCAGCGTTAGCGGGAGGGGCTACAATGAGCAGTTCTTC.

The V and J genes are TRBV12-5 and TRBJ1-2; TRBD1 is a possible D gene (5 bases). Trimming shortened V by 5 bases and J by 8 bases, and 18 bases separated the two germline ends. CDR1 is LGHNT and CDR2 is FRNRAP in the germline V gene. This CDR3 contains 14 residues. This CDR3 reads CASGQPTGVDGYTF. CDR3 sequence (DNA): TGTGCTAGTGGTCAGCCCACGGGGGTGGACGGCTACACCTTC.

This sequence joins TRBV4-1 and TRBJ2-1, with D possibly matching TRBD2 (7 bases). CDR3 length: 15 residues. Trimming removed 1 base from V and 8 bases from J, with 15 bases in between. Germline CDR1 and CDR2: MGHRA and YSYEKL. The CDR3 sequence: CASSQVSRGADEQFF. As DNA, the CDR3 is TGCGCCAGCAGCCAAGTAAGCCGGGGGGCGGATGAGCAGTTCTTC.